This T cell receptor (beta chain) was profiled in a study of neurological immune-mediated disorders. The V and J ends lost 1 base and 2 bases respectively, with 6 bases between them. Per the germline V gene, CDR1 is SGHTA and CDR2 is FQGNSA. The CDR3 has 14 amino acids. This clonotype was found many times. As yet, its antigen is unknown. TCRdb passed the 5' RACE reads through MiXCR, listing each CDR3 protein once. The table includes about 50,000 distinct CDR3 sequences, around 10% detected once. Study results and caveats: HTLV-1-associated myelopathy showed the most TCR clonal expansion; multiple sclerosis the least, below healthy controls.

The chain couples TRBV7-2 to TRBJ1-3; D is unresolved. The clonotype comes from a man aged 65-85 years with HTLV-1-associated myelopathy (HAM/TSP). Sample: PBMCs. The CDR3 DNA reads TGTGCCAGCAGCTTAGGGCGGGCTGGAAACACCATATATTTT. It yields the protein CASSLGRAGNTIYF.